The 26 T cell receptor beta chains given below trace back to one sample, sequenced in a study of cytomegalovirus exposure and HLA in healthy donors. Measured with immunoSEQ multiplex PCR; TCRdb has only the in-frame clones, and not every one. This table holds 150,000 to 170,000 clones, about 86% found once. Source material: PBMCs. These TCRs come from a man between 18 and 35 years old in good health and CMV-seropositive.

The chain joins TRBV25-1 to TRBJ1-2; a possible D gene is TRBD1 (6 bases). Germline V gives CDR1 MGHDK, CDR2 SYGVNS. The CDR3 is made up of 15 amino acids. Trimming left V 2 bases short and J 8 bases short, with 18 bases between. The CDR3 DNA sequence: TGTGCCAGCAGTGAAATTTCGGGGGGCGAGGGAGGCTACACCTTC. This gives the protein CASSEISGGEGGYTF.

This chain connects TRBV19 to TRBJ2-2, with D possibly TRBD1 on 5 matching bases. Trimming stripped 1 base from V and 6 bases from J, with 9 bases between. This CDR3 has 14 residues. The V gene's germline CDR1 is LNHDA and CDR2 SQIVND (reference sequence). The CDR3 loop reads CASSIGGPPGELFF. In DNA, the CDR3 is TGTGCCAGTAGTATAGGGGGCCCCCCCGGGGAGCTGTTTTTT.

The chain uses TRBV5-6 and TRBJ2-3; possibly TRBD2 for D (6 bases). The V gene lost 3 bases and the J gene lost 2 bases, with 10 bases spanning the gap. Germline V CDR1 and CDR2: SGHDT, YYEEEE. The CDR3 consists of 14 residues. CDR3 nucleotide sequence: TGTGCCAGCAGCTCGGGACTCTACACAGATACGCAGTATTTT. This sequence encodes CASSSGLYTDTQYF. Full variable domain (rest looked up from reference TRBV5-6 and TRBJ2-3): DAGVTQSPTHLIKTRGQQVTLRCSPKSGHDTVSWYQQALGQGPQFIFQYYEEEERQRGNFPDRFSGHQFPNYSSELNVNALLLGDSALYLCASSSGLYTDTQYFGPGTRLTVL.

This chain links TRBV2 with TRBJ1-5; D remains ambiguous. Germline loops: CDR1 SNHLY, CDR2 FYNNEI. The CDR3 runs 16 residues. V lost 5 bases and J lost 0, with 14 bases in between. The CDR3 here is CASSLPTEDSNQPQHF. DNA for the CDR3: TGTGCCAGCAGTCTCCCCACAGAAGATAGCAATCAGCCCCAGCATTTT.

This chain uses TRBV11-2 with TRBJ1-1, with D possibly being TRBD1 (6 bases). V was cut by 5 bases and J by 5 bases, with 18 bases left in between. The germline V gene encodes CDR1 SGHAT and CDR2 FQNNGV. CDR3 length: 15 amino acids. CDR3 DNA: TGTGCCAGCAGCGGGGGCAGGGGAGGGTCGACTGAAGCTTTCTTT. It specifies CASSGGRGGSTEAFF.

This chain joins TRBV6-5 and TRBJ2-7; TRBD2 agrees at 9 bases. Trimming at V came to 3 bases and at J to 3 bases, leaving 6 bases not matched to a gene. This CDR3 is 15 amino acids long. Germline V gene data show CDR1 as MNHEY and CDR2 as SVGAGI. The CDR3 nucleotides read TGTGCCAGCAGTTATGGCGCTAGCGGGAACTACGAGCAGTACTTC. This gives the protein CASSYGASGNYEQYF.

Here the CDR3 DNA reads TGTGCCAGCAGCGGGCTAGGAGGTAGTATTGGGCAGTACTTC. It yields the protein CASSGLGGSIGQYF. The rearrangement links TRBV7-2 to TRBJ2-7; possible D gene TRBD2, 5 bases. The CDR3 consists of 14 residues. Germline V CDR1 and CDR2: SGHTA, FQGNSA. With 5 bases removed from V and 9 bases from J, the gap between germline ends came to 20 bases.

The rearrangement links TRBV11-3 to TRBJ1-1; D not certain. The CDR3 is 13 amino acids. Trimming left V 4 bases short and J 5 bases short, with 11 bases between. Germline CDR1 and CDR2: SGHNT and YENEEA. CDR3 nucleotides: TGTGCCAGCAGCTCTTTTCCGGGGACTGAAGCTTTCTTT. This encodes CASSSFPGTEAFF.

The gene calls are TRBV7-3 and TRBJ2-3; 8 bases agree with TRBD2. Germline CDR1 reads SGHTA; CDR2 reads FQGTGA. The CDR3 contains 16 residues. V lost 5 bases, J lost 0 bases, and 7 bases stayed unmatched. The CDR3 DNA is TGTGCCAGCAGCCCCGGGGGGGGGCCTAGCACAGATACGCAGTATTTT. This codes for CASSPGGGPSTDTQYF.

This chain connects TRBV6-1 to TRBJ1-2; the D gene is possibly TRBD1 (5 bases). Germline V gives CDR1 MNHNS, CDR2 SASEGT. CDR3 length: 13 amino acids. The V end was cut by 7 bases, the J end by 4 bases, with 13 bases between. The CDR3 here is CASKRDGPYGYTF. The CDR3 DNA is TGTGCCAGCAAGCGGGACGGACCCTATGGCTACACCTTC.

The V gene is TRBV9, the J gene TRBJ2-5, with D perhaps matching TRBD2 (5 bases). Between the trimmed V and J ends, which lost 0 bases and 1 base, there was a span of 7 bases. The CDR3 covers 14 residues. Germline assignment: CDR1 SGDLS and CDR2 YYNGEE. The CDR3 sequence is CASSVAGFQETQYF. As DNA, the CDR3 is TGTGCCAGCAGCGTAGCGGGGTTCCAAGAGACCCAGTACTTC.

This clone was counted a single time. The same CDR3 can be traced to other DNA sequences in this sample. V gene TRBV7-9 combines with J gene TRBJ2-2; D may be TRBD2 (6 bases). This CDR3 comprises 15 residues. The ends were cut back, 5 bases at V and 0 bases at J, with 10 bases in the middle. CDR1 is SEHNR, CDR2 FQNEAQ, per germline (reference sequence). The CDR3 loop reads CASSLTGANTGELFF. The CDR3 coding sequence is TGTGCCAGCAGCCTGACGGGAGCGAACACCGGGGAGCTGTTTTTT.

In nucleotides, the CDR3 is TGCGCCAGCAGCCAAGACCAGGGGTACAATGAGCAGTTCTTC. Encoded protein: CASSQDQGYNEQFF. The rearrangement links TRBV4-3 to TRBJ2-1; possibly TRBD1 for D (6 bases). The CDR3 runs 14 residues. The germline V gene encodes CDR1 LGHNA and CDR2 YSLEER. Trimming shortened V by 0 bases and J by 4 bases, and 7 bases separated the two germline ends.

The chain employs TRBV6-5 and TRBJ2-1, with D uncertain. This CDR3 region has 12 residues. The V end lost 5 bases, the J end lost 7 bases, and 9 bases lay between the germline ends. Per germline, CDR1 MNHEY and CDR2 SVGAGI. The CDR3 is CASSEARNEQFF. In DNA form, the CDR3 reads TGTGCCAGCAGTGAAGCTAGGAATGAGCAGTTCTTC.

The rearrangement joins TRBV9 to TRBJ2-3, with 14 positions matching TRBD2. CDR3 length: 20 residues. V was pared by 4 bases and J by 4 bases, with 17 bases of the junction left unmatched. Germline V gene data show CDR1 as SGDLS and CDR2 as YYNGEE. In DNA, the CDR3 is TGTGCCAGCAGCCCACGGACTAGCGGGGGGCCGGTGGGTAGTGCAGATACGCAGTATTTT. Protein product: CASSPRTSGGPVGSADTQYF.

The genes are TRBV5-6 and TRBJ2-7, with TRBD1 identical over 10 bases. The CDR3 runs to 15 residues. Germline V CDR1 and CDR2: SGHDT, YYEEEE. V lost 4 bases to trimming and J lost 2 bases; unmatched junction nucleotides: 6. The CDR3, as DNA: TGTGCCAGCAGCCCTGACAGGGGGCCCACCTACGAGCAGTACTTC. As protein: CASSPDRGPTYEQYF.

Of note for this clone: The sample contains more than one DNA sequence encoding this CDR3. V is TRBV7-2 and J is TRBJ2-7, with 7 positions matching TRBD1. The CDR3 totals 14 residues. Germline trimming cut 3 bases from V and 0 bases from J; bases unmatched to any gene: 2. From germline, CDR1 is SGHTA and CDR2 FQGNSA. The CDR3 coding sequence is TGTGCCAGCAGCTTTCGACAGGGCTCCTACGAGCAGTACTTC. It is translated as CASSFRQGSYEQYF.

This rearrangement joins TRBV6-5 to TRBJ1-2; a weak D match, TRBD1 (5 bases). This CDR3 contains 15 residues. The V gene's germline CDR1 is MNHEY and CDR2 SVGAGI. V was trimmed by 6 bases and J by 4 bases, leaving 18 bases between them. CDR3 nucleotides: TGTGCCAGCAGGGACCTGGGGGGAGGCGGCTATGGCTACACCTTC. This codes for CASRDLGGGGYGYTF.

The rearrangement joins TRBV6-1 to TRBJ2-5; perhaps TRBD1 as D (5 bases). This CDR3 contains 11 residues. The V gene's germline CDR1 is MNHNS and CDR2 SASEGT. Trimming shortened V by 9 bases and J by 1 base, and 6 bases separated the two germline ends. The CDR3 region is CARQVQETQYF. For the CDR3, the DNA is TGTGCCAGACAGGTCCAAGAGACCCAGTACTTC.

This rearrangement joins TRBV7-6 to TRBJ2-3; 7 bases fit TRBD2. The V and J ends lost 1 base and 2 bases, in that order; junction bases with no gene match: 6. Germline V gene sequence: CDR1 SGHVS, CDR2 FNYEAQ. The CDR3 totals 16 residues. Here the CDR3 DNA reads TGTGCCAGCAGCTTAGTGCCGGGAGGTCTCACAGATACGCAGTATTTT. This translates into CASSLVPGGLTDTQYF.

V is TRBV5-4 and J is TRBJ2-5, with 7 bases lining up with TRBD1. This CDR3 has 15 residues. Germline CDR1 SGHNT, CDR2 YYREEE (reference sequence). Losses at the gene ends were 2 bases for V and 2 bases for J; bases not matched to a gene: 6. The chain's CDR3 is CASSLGRTGQETQYF. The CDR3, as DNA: TGTGCCAGCAGCTTAGGTAGGACAGGTCAAGAGACCCAGTACTTC.

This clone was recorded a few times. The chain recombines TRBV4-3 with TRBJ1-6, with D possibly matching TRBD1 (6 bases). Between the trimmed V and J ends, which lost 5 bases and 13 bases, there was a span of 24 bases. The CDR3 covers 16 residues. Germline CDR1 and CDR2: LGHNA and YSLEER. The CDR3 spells CASSAPQGPYGGPLHF. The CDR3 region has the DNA TGCGCCAGCAGCGCACCACAGGGCCCCTACGGGGGGCCCCTCCACTTT.

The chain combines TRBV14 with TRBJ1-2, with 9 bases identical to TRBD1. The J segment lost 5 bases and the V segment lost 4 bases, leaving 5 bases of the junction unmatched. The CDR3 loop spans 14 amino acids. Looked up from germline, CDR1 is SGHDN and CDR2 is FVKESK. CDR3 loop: CASSPWDREYGYTF. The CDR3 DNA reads TGTGCCAGCAGCCCTTGGGACAGGGAATATGGCTACACCTTC.

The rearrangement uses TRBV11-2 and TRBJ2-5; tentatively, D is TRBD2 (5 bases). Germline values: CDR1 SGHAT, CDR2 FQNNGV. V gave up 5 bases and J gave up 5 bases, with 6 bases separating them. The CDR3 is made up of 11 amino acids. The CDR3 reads CASSPGETQYF. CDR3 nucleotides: TGTGCCAGCAGCCCGGGGGAGACCCAGTACTTC.

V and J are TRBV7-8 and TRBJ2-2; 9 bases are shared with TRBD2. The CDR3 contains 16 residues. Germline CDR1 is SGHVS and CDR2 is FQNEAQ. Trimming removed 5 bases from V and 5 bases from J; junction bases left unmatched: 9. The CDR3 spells CASSLLGSGSTGELFF. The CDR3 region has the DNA TGTGCCAGCAGCCTCCTAGGTAGCGGGAGTACCGGGGAGCTGTTTTTT.

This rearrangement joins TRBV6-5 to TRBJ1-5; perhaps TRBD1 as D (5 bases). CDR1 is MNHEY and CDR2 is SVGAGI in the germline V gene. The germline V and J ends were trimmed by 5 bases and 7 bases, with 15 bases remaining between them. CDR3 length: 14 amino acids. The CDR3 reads CASSTREEGQPQHF. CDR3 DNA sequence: TGTGCCAGCAGTACCAGGGAGGAAGGGCAGCCCCAGCATTTT.